This passage covers 22 T cell receptor beta chains from one sample sequenced in a study of spatial heterogeneity in lung cancer. Specified time point: sample taken at primary tumor resection. Unsorted whole RNA samples from tumor, nontumor lung or frozen PBMC were sequenced. Using its own MiXCR run on the 5' RACE reads, TCRdb lists one record per CDR3 protein. The table includes about 82,000 distinct CDR3 sequences, roughly 13% detected once. Material: PBMCs, obtained at surgery. The receptors were gathered from a male donor with early-stage non-small cell lung cancer.

This clonotype showed up just a few times. This sequence joins TRBV12-3 or TRBV12-4 and TRBJ1-3; no reliable D call. With 3 bases removed from V and 0 bases from J, the gap between germline ends came to 12 bases. The CDR3 loop spans 16 amino acids. The CDR3 sequence: CASSFAHPNSGNTIYF. The CDR3 DNA reads as TGTGCCAGCAGTTTTGCACACCCGAACTCTGGAAACACCATATATTTT.

This clonotype appeared a few times. The chain uses TRBV9 and TRBJ2-1, with 13 bases matching TRBD2. The CDR3 has 14 residues. The V and J ends lost 3 bases and 10 bases, in that order; junction bases with no gene match: 4. Germline-derived CDR1 and CDR2 are SGDLS and YYNGEE. The CDR3 bases are TGTGCCAGCAGCGCGACTAGCGGGGGGTTCGAGCAGTTCTTC. Its protein product is CASSATSGGFEQFF. The whole variable domain, remainder taken from reference TRBV9 and TRBJ2-1, is DSGVTQTPKHLITATGQRVTLRCSPRSGDLSVYWYQQSLDQGLQFLIQYYNGEERAKGNILERFSAQQFPDLHSELNLSSLELGDSALYFCASSATSGGFEQFFGPGTRLTVL.

The chain has TRBV29-1 and TRBJ2-7; D may be TRBD2 (5 bases). V lost 2 bases and J lost 2, with 10 bases in between. Germline V CDR1 and CDR2: SQVTM, ANQGSEA. This CDR3 has 13 residues. This CDR3 reads CSVEKAETYEQYF. In DNA form, the CDR3 reads TGCAGCGTTGAAAAAGCGGAGACCTACGAGCAGTACTTC.

V usage is TRBV24-1 and J usage is TRBJ1-1; D remains ambiguous. The CDR3 has 13 amino acids. Trimming removed 3 bases at V and 3 bases at J, with 7 bases between. CDR1 is KGHDR and CDR2 is SFDVKD in the germline V gene. CDR3 bases: TGTGCCACCAGTGATAGGACCGACACTGAAGCTTTCTTT. Residues: CATSDRTDTEAFF.

This clonotype appeared a few times. V is TRBV9 and J is TRBJ2-1; 7 positions match TRBD2. J lost 10 bases, V lost 0 bases, and 4 bases had no gene match. This CDR3 contains 13 residues. CDR1 SGDLS and CDR2 YYNGEE come from the germline V gene. The CDR3 protein is CASSVGLAEEQFF. As DNA, the CDR3 is TGTGCCAGCAGCGTAGGGCTAGCGGAGGAGCAGTTCTTC. The whole variable domain, filled in from reference TRBV9 and TRBJ2-1, reads DSGVTQTPKHLITATGQRVTLRCSPRSGDLSVYWYQQSLDQGLQFLIQYYNGEERAKGNILERFSAQQFPDLHSELNLSSLELGDSALYFCASSVGLAEEQFFGPGTRLTVL.

CDR3 sequence reads: CASSLNFARANTGELFF. The CDR3 DNA reads TGTGCCAGCAGCTTAAACTTCGCCAGGGCGAACACCGGGGAGCTGTTTTTT. This sequence joins TRBV11-2 and TRBJ2-2; tentatively, D is TRBD1 (5 bases). Germline CDR1 is SGHAT and CDR2 is FQNNGV. V was trimmed by 2 bases and J by 0 bases, leaving 13 bases between them. CDR3 length equals 17 residues.

This clonotype turned up a few times. The CDR3 loop reads CASVRGGEDTQYF. The DNA for the CDR3 is TGTGCCAGCGTTAGGGGGGGAGAGGATACGCAGTATTTT. This rearrangement joins TRBV7-8 to TRBJ2-3, with D maybe TRBD2 (7 bases). The V gene lost 8 bases and the J gene lost 6 bases, with 15 bases spanning the gap. CDR3 size: 13 residues. Germline CDR1 is SGHVS and CDR2 is FQNEAQ.

This clonotype appeared a few times. This rearrangement joins TRBV19 to TRBJ1-5; D call uncertain. Per the germline V gene, CDR1 is LNHDA and CDR2 is SQIVND (reference sequence). The CDR3 extends over 15 amino acids. Trimming pared 4 bases from V and 0 bases from J, leaving 10 bases between. CDR3 in amino acids: CASSTRIFSNQPQHF. The CDR3 DNA follows: TGTGCCAGTAGTACTCGGATCTTTAGCAATCAGCCCCAGCATTTT.

This clonotype was seen many times. The chain is built from TRBV11-2 and TRBJ1-5; no clear D gene. In germline, CDR1 is SGHAT, CDR2 FQNNGV. The CDR3 covers 15 residues. Trimming took off 0 bases at V and 2 bases at J, with 8 bases between the two ends. The CDR3 DNA is TGTGCCAGCAGCTTAGACATGGGAGGCAATCAGCCCCAGCATTTT. It translates to CASSLDMGGNQPQHF.

This clonotype was counted ten times or more. The chain employs TRBV6-1 and TRBJ1-1, with 7 bases lining up with TRBD1. V dropped 2 bases and J dropped 7; count of bases not matched to a gene: 7. There are 14 residues in the CDR3. Looked up from germline, CDR1 is MNHNS and CDR2 is SASEGT. The CDR3, as DNA: TGTGCCAGCAGTGAACTTCGACAGGGCGGTGAAGCTTTCTTT. Its protein product is CASSELRQGGEAFF.

This clonotype was seen only a few times. The J gene is TRBJ2-3, the V gene TRBV14, with D hard to call. Deletions cut 0 bases from V and 2 bases from J, with 9 bases between. Per germline, CDR1 SGHDN and CDR2 FVKESK. The CDR3 has 15 amino acids. CDR3 sequence (DNA): TGTGCCAGCAGCCAAGATGGACCGGTCACAGATACGCAGTATTTT. Translated, it gives CASSQDGPVTDTQYF.

This clonotype was seen a handful of times. This chain links TRBV20-1 with TRBJ1-4, with 8 positions matching TRBD1. This CDR3 has 13 amino acids. Trimming took 4 bases from V and 4 from J; bases not matched to a gene: 2. The germline V gene encodes CDR1 DFQATT and CDR2 SNEGSKA (reference sequence). CDR3 sequence: CSANRGNNEKLFF. For the CDR3, the DNA is TGCAGTGCTAACAGGGGGAATAATGAAAAACTGTTTTTT.

This sequence joins TRBV2 and TRBJ1-5; D call uncertain. V lost 4 bases to trimming and J lost 3 bases, with 13 bases between them. Germline V gene sequence: CDR1 SNHLY, CDR2 FYNNEI. The CDR3 length is 15 residues. The CDR3 sequence is CASSVLSLVNQPQHF. As DNA, the CDR3 is TGTGCCAGCAGTGTCCTCTCATTGGTCAATCAGCCCCAGCATTTT.

This rearrangement joins TRBV19 to TRBJ2-7; weak D call: TRBD2 (6 bases). V was trimmed by 3 bases and J by 2 bases, leaving 14 bases between them. The CDR3 spans 15 residues. Germline loops: CDR1 LNHDA, CDR2 SQIVND (reference sequence). This CDR3 is CASSMNSGATYEQYF. CDR3 bases: TGTGCCAGTAGTATGAATAGCGGAGCTACCTACGAGCAGTACTTC.

This clonotype was seen a few times. The gene calls are TRBV12-3 or TRBV12-4 and TRBJ2-5; D remains ambiguous. The CDR3 totals 12 residues. The V and J ends lost 8 bases and 4 bases respectively, with 11 bases between them. This chain's CDR3 is CASGLPGETQYF. The CDR3 nucleotides read TGTGCCAGCGGGCTGCCGGGAGAGACCCAGTACTTC.

This chain's CDR3 is CASSSQGFYTEAFF. CDR3 DNA: TGTGCCAGCAGCTCACAGGGGTTTTACACTGAAGCTTTCTTT. The V call is TRBV5-6, the J call TRBJ1-1, with TRBD1 matching 7 bases. J was trimmed by 3 bases and V by 3 bases; bases with no gene match: 5. Germline CDR1 is SGHDT and CDR2 is YYEEEE. The CDR3 contains 14 residues.

There are a few counts of this clonotype. The chain carries TRBV30 and TRBJ2-7, with TRBD2 identical over 8 bases. Germline assignment: CDR1 GTSNPN and CDR2 SVGIG (reference sequence). This CDR3 comprises 12 residues. V shed 2 bases, J shed 10 bases, and the junction held 7 bases outside the gene matches. CDR3 protein: CAWSLTSGHQYF. DNA of the CDR3: TGTGCCTGGAGTCTTACTAGCGGTCACCAGTACTTC.

The V gene is TRBV20-1, the J gene TRBJ2-5, with D tentatively TRBD1 or TRBD2 (5 bases each). This CDR3 region has 15 residues. Germline values: CDR1 DFQATT, CDR2 SNEGSKA (reference sequence). The ends were cut back, 0 bases at V and 5 bases at J, with 16 bases in the middle. The CDR3 DNA reads as TGCAGTGCTAGAGATATGTTAGGGACCAGGGAGACCCAGTACTTC. Protein sequence: CSARDMLGTRETQYF.

There are many counts of this clonotype. The chain carries TRBV6-5 and TRBJ2-7, with D perhaps TRBD1 (6 bases). CDR1 is MNHEY and CDR2 is SVGAGI in the germline V gene. V was trimmed by 2 bases and J by 0 bases, leaving 8 bases between them. The CDR3 has 14 residues. CDR3 sequence: CASSYGQFSYEQYF. In DNA, the CDR3 is TGTGCCAGCAGTTACGGACAGTTCTCCTACGAGCAGTACTTC.

The rearrangement uses TRBV6-6 and TRBJ2-3; the match to TRBD2 covers 9 bases. The CDR3 loop spans 17 amino acids. V was pared by 6 bases and J by 5 bases, with 15 bases of the junction left unmatched. Germline V gives CDR1 MNHNY, CDR2 SVGAGI (reference sequence). In DNA form, the CDR3 reads TGTGCCAGCAGACGACTAGCGGAGGTGGGAGTGGGAGATACGCAGTATTTT. Protein sequence: CASRRLAEVGVGDTQYF.

A note on this clonotype: Just one base apart from a much larger clone, this may be a read error. The V and J genes are TRBV11-2 and TRBJ1-1, with D tentatively TRBD1 (6 bases). CDR1 and CDR2 (germline): SGHAT, FQNNGV. Between the trimmed V and J ends, which lost 6 bases and 0 bases, there was a span of 11 bases. This CDR3 has 14 residues. The CDR3 region has the DNA TGTGCCAGCAGTTTCGACAGGTTGAACACTGAAGCTTTCTTT. This sequence encodes CASSFDRLNTEAFF.

This clonotype was observed at least ten times. The rearrangement joins TRBV5-5 to TRBJ1-2, with 7 bases aligning to TRBD1. V was clipped by 0 bases and J by 4 bases; unmatched bases: 0. Germline CDR1 is SGHKS and CDR2 is YYEKEE (reference sequence). CDR3 length: 13 residues. DNA for the CDR3: TGTGCCAGCAGCTTGGGGGACAGCTATGGCTACACCTTC. It encodes CASSLGDSYGYTF. Full variable domain (remainder filled in from reference TRBV5-5 and TRBJ1-2): DAGVTQSPTHLIKTRGQQVTLRCSPISGHKSVSWYQQVLGQGPQFIFQYYEKEERGRGNFPDRFSARQFPNYSSELNVNALLLGDSALYLCASSLGDSYGYTFGSGTRLTVV.